This T cell receptor beta chain emerged from a study of blood T cell repertoires in COVID-19. The overall study: From the United States, Italy and Spain came samples of acute and convalescent COVID-19. Nucleic acid was either cDNA or gDNA, and it came from T cells, B-cell-depleted T cells, or PBMCs.

The CDR3 consists of 14 residues. J gave up 5 bases and V 3 bases, and 3 bases lay outside the gene matches. Germline V gives CDR1 ENHRY, CDR2 SYGVKD. How the authors handled the data: Amplification of reference gene primers was used by the study to estimate nucleated cell counts. The table came from immunoSEQ multiplex PCR; TCRdb's copy has only in-frame clones and leaves some out. The V and J calls and clone size are taken from that table; D and trimming were inferred from the DNA. Among approximately 250,000 clones, roughly 90% were seen once, and the ten largest hold approximately 2.1%. Sequenced: peripheral blood. V usage is TRBV10-3 and J usage is TRBJ2-5, with 10 positions matching TRBD1. This TCR came from a man aged 25-45 years who had recovered from COVID-19. CDR3 DNA sequence: TGTGCCATCAGTGACGGGACAGGGGACGAGACCCAGTACTTC. Translation: CAISDGTGDETQYF.